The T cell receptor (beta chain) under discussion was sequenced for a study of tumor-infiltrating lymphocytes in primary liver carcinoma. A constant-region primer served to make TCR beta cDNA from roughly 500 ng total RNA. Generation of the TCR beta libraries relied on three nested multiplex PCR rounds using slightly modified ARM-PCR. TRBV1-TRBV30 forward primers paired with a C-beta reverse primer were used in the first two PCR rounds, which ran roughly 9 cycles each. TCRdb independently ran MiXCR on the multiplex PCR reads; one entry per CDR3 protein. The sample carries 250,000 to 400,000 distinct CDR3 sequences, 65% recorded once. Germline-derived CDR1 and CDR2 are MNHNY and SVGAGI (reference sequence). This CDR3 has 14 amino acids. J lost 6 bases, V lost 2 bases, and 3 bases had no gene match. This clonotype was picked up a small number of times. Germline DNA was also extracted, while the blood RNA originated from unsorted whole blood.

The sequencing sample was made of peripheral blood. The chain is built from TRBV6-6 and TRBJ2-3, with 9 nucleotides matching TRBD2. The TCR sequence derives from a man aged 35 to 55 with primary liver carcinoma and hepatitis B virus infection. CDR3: CASSYRLAGDTQYF. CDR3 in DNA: TGTGCCAGCAGTTACAGGCTAGCGGGGGATACGCAGTATTTT.